A single sample gave rise to the 23 T cell receptor beta chains below, sequenced in a study of Graves' ophthalmopathy and Graves' hyperthyroidism. Amplified material comprised TCR beta CDR3 regions derived from RNA transcripts. First-round RT-PCR used HTBI primers; second-round multiplex PCR followed. TCRdb ran MiXCR on the multiplex PCR reads and lists one entry per CDR3 protein. Altogether about 740,000 distinct CDR3 sequences are present, 40% being singletons, with the ten largest covering approximately 46%. The sequencing input was peripheral blood. These receptors were obtained from an adult man with Graves' ophthalmopathy.

This clonotype was observed a handful of times. The chain has TRBV7-9 and TRBJ2-7; D might be TRBD2 (6 bases). Trimming took 5 bases from V and 5 from J, leaving 22 bases between them. CDR1 and CDR2 from the germline V gene are SEHNR and FQNEAQ (reference sequence). CDR3 length: 16 amino acids. CDR3 nucleotide sequence: TGTGCCAGCAGCCCCCTATTCCAGGGCTCGGGGGACGAGCAGTACTTC. This codes for CASSPLFQGSGDEQYF.

This clonotype was observed many times. The V and J genes are TRBV10-1 and TRBJ2-5, with 7 bases aligning to TRBD1. Germline-derived CDR1 and CDR2 are WNHNN and SYGVQD (reference sequence). J gave up 2 bases and V 0 bases, and 6 bases lay outside the gene matches. The CDR3 has 16 residues. In nucleotides, the CDR3 is TGCGCCAGCAGTGAGTCGCTAGCAGGGGGACAAGAGACCCAGTACTTC. Translation: CASSESLAGGQETQYF.

V usage is TRBV6-5 and J usage is TRBJ1-1; D ambiguous. CDR3 length: 14 amino acids. Germline-derived CDR1 and CDR2 are MNHEY and SVGAGI. V lost 5 bases and J lost 1, with 11 bases in between. As DNA, the CDR3 is TGTGCCAGCAGTGTCGCGGCCGCGAACACTGAAGCTTTCTTT. It translates to CASSVAAANTEAFF.

This clonotype was detected ten times or more. The chain joins TRBV24-1 to TRBJ1-1, with a possible D match to TRBD1 (6 bases). The CDR3 totals 14 residues. Trimming took 9 bases from V and 5 from J, leaving 18 bases between them. Germline V gene sequence: CDR1 KGHDR, CDR2 SFDVKD. The CDR3 is CATSRGEGGTEAFF. The CDR3 DNA reads TGTGCCACCTCGCGGGGCGAAGGGGGGACTGAAGCTTTCTTT.

Points on this clonotype: A single base separates this from a much larger clone, so it may be a read error. This chain uses TRBV2 with TRBJ1-1; 8 nucleotides agree with TRBD1. Germline CDR1 and CDR2: SNHLY and FYNNEI. This CDR3 has 13 residues. CDR3 sequence: CASTDREHLEASF. CDR3 sequence (DNA): TGTGCCAGCACGGACAGGGAACATCTTGAAGCTTCCTTT.

This clonotype was found once. Relative to the germline gene, one junction end is altered; a read error may explain this. The chain has TRBV11-2 and TRBJ2-5; 7 bases map to TRBD2. Germline CDR1 is SGHAT and CDR2 is FQNNGV. The CDR3 is 13 residues long. CDR3 amino acids: CVSSFGLGETQYF. The CDR3 coding sequence is TGTGTCAGCAGCTTCGGACTAGGAGAGACCCAGTACTTC.

The table lists this clonotype with a few counts. The CDR3 DNA sequence: TGTGCCAGCAGTTACTCTTACAGGGCCTCGTTGGGGGAGCTGTTTTTT. This sequence encodes CASSYSYRASLGELFF. The chain is built from TRBV6-6 and TRBJ2-2; possibly TRBD1 for D (6 bases). The germline gives CDR1 MNHNY, CDR2 SVGAGI (reference sequence). Trimming pared 0 bases from V and 8 bases from J, leaving 16 bases between. The CDR3 is 16 amino acids.

This clonotype occurred a few times. The chain couples TRBV14 to TRBJ2-7; 7 bases are a match to TRBD2. The CDR3 contains 17 residues. V was pared by 0 bases and J by 4 bases, with 12 bases of the junction left unmatched. Germline CDR1 SGHDN, CDR2 FVKESK. As DNA, the CDR3 is TGTGCCAGCAGCCAAGAGCGCCGCGGCGGGAGTCGGTACGAGCAGTACTTC. The encoded protein is CASSQERRGGSRYEQYF.

This clonotype was seen a few times. J is TRBJ2-7 and V is TRBV7-2; 9 bases are a match to TRBD2. Germline V gene sequence: CDR1 SGHTA, CDR2 FQGNSA. The CDR3 covers 16 residues. V lost 4 bases to trimming and J lost 0 bases; unmatched junction nucleotides: 7. Here the CDR3 reads CASSSLAGALSYEQYF. As DNA, the CDR3 is TGTGCCAGCAGCTCCTTAGCGGGAGCGCTCTCCTACGAGCAGTACTTC.

Of note for this clonotype: This may be a read error: a much more frequent sequence differs by one nucleotide. Since no conserved phenylalanine or tryptophan closes the CDR3, a read error is the likely cause. This sequence joins TRBV19 and TRBJ1-1; D is possibly TRBD1 (6 bases). The CDR3 runs to 14 residues. Per the germline V gene, CDR1 is LNHDA and CDR2 is SQIVND (reference sequence). With 7 bases removed from V and 0 bases from J, the gap between germline ends came to 12 bases. DNA of the CDR3: TGTGCCAGTACCCAGGACAGCCTGAACACTGAAGCTTTCCTT. Its protein is CASTQDSLNTEAFL.

This clonotype was detected many times. CDR3 in amino acids: CASSSRRNTGELFF. The CDR3 DNA follows: TGTGCCAGCAGCTCGCGACGGAACACCGGGGAGCTGTTTTTT. The V call is TRBV11-2, the J call TRBJ2-2; D not resolved. Germline V lookup: CDR1 SGHAT, CDR2 FQNNGV. The CDR3 is made up of 14 amino acids. The V gene lost 4 bases and the J gene lost 1 base, with 7 bases spanning the gap.

This clonotype showed up just once. The junction departs from germline at one end; a sequencing error may be responsible. V and J are TRBV7-3 and TRBJ1-4, with D possibly TRBD1 on 6 matching bases. Germline V CDR1 and CDR2: SGHTA, FQGTGA. This CDR3 comprises 19 residues. CDR3 sequence reads: CASSLRGGAASATNEKLLF. Written as DNA, the CDR3 is TGTGCCAGCAGCTTAAGAGGGGGTGCGGCTTCTGCAACTAATGAAAAACTGCTTTTT. Full variable domain (outside the CDR3, taken from reference TRBV7-3 and TRBJ1-4): GAGVSQTPSNKVTEKGKYVELRCDPISGHTALYWYRQSLGQGPEFLIYFQGTGAADDSGLPNDRFFAVRPEGSVSTLKIQRTERGDSAVYLCASSLRGGAASATNEKLLFGSGTQLSVL.

This clonotype was recorded many times. The rearrangement uses TRBV29-1 and TRBJ2-7, with D maybe TRBD2 (5 bases). V gave up 7 bases and J gave up 0 bases, with 13 bases separating them. CDR1 is SQVTM and CDR2 is ANQGSEA in the germline V gene. CDR3 size: 13 residues. CDR3 in amino acids: CSGRSGLSYEQYF. The CDR3, as DNA: TGCAGCGGGAGGTCGGGTCTCTCCTACGAGCAGTACTTC.

The rearrangement links TRBV7-3 to TRBJ2-3, with 9 bases identical to TRBD2. Germline values: CDR1 SGHTA, CDR2 FQGTGA. The ends lost 4 bases at V and 0 bases at J; junction bases unmatched: 11. The CDR3 consists of 18 residues. The CDR3 DNA reads TGTGCCAGCAGCTCTCGTTCTAGCGGGGAACCTAGCACAGATACGCAGTATTTT. Translation: CASSSRSSGEPSTDTQYF.

A few counts support this clonotype. The chain uses TRBV12-3 or TRBV12-4 and TRBJ2-5, with D hard to call. The V gene lost 3 bases and the J gene lost 2 bases, with 10 bases spanning the gap. The CDR3 is 14 residues long. CDR3 DNA sequence: TGTGCCAGCAGTTTCATCAGGAATCAAGAGACCCAGTACTTC. Protein sequence: CASSFIRNQETQYF.

This clonotype was detected once. The chain is built from TRBV7-9 and TRBJ2-7; D is ambiguous. The V gene's germline CDR1 is SEHNR and CDR2 FQNEAQ (reference sequence). The CDR3 contains 17 residues. Trimming shortened V by 1 base and J by 0 bases, and 16 bases separated the two germline ends. This CDR3 reads CASSLDQGFRTSYEQYF. CDR3 bases: TGTGCCAGCAGCTTAGATCAAGGGTTTCGGACCTCCTACGAGCAGTACTTC.

J is TRBJ2-2 and V is TRBV7-9, with D uncertain. Germline loops: CDR1 SEHNR, CDR2 FQNEAQ (reference sequence). This CDR3 has 15 amino acids. V was clipped by 11 bases and J by 4 bases, with 20 bases between them. The CDR3 region is CAGTGPPKGTGELFF. DNA for the CDR3: TGTGCCGGCACTGGTCCACCGAAGGGCACCGGGGAGCTGTTTTTT.

In this sample, this clonotype turned up a few times. This rearrangement joins TRBV2 to TRBJ2-1; D might be TRBD1 (5 bases). Germline CDR1 reads SNHLY; CDR2 reads FYNNEI. Trimming left V 4 bases short and J 8 bases short, with 12 bases between. The CDR3 loop spans 13 amino acids. The CDR3 coding sequence is TGTGCCAGCAGTGGGCAGGGCAGGGATGAGCAGTTCTTC. Translation: CASSGQGRDEQFF.

This clonotype was observed many times. The rearrangement joins TRBV19 to TRBJ2-7; 9 bases align to TRBD1. Germline values: CDR1 LNHDA, CDR2 SQIVND (reference sequence). J gave up 3 bases and V 3 bases, and 6 bases lay outside the gene matches. This CDR3 is built from 15 residues. CDR3 residues: CASSMAGTGYYEQYF. The CDR3 nucleotides read TGTGCCAGTAGTATGGCCGGGACAGGGTACTACGAGCAGTACTTC.

The chain uses TRBV7-4 and TRBJ1-5; D is perhaps TRBD1 (5 bases). CDR3 length equals 14 residues. Germline V gene lookup returns CDR1 SGHVT and CDR2 SQSDAQ. V gave up 5 bases and J gave up 4 bases, with 12 bases separating them. This CDR3 is CASSQGDLNQPQHF. DNA of the CDR3: TGTGCCAGCAGCCAAGGGGATCTAAATCAGCCCCAGCATTTT.

The chain uses TRBV7-2 and TRBJ2-5; 10 nucleotides align to TRBD1. Judging by the DNA end, TRBJ2-1 fits better; the J call may be wrong. Germline loops: CDR1 SGHTA, CDR2 FQGNSA. The CDR3 has 16 amino acids. The CDR3 nucleotides read TGTGCCAGCAGTTACCGTTCGGGACAGGGGTCCAATGAGCAGTTCTTC. Residues: CASSYRSGQGSNEQFF.

The genes are TRBV5-5 and TRBJ2-7; TRBD1 is a possible D gene (6 bases). Germline V lookup: CDR1 SGHKS, CDR2 YYEKEE (reference sequence). The CDR3 covers 16 residues. Trimming removed 0 bases from V and 5 bases from J, with 18 bases in between. The CDR3 DNA sequence: TGTGCCAGCAGCTTGGTGGGAACAGGGTACGTCCACGAGCAGTACTTC. The encoded protein is CASSLVGTGYVHEQYF.

In its sample, this clonotype was seen a few times. V and J are TRBV6-2 or TRBV6-3 and TRBJ1-2; possible D gene TRBD1, 5 bases. This CDR3 comprises 17 residues. Between the trimmed V and J ends, which lost 0 bases and 2 bases, there was a span of 16 bases. Germline-derived CDR1 and CDR2 are MNHEY and SVGEGT. As DNA, the CDR3 is TGTGCCAGCAGTTACTCGTTCGTTGAGGGGAGGAACTATGGCTACACCTTC. Encoded protein: CASSYSFVEGRNYGYTF.